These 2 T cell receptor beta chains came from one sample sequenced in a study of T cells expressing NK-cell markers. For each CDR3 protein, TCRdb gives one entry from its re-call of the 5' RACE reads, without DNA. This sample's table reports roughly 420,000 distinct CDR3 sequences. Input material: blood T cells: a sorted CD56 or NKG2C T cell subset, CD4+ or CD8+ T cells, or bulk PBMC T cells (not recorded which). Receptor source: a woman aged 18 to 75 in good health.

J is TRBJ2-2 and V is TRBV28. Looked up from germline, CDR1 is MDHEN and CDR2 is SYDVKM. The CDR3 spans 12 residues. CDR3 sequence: CASGWNTGELFF.

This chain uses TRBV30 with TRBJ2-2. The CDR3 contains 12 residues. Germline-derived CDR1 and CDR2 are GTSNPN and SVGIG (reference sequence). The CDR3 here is CASLDGAGELFF.